Sequencing of this T cell receptor (beta chain) was carried out in a study of T cells in women clearing cervical HPV infection. Profiling relied on immunoSEQ multiplex PCR, and the TCRdb table lists in-frame clones only, not all of them. This listing includes approximately 31,000 clones. Germline V gene sequence: CDR1 DFQATT, CDR2 SNEGSKA (reference sequence). The junction had 11 bases not matched to a gene; V was cut back by 3 bases and J by 3 bases. The CDR3 has 18 amino acids. Overall study results and limits: Each sample's T-cell count was unknown, possibly confounding richness. CIN3+ cases had significantly higher TCR repertoire richness than controls, but evenness did not differ.

Comment on this clone: Its target is unknown. The read ends 3 residues early relative to the CDR3; the germline J gene fills the gap.

The receptor was isolated from a woman aged 18 to 69 with a cervical HPV16 infection that either progressed to CIN3+ or cleared (not recorded which). The J gene is TRBJ2-7, the V gene TRBV20-1; 16 bases map to TRBD2. The sample consisted of blood buffy coat. CDR3 DNA (partial): TGCAGTGCTAGGGACCCGGGACTAGCGGGAGGGAATTACTACGAG. It yields the protein CSARDPGLAGGNYYE. The whole CDR3 reads CSARDPGLAGGNYYEQYF.